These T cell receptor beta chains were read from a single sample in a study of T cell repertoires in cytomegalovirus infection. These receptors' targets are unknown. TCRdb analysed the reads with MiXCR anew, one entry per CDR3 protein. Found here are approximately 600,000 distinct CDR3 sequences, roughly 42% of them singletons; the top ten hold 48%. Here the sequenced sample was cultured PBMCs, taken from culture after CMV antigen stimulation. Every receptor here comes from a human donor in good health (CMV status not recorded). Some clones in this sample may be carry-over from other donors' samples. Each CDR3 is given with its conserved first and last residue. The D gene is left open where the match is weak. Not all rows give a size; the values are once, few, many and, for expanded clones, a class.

CDR3 protein: CAMQRGGRARELFF
CDR3 DNA: TGTGCCATGCAGAGAGGCGGGAGGGCCCGGGAGCTGTTTTTT
clone size: -
V gene: TRBV10-3
D gene: TRBD2
J gene: TRBJ2-2

CDR3 protein: CASRAGGLALEQYF
CDR3 DNA: TGTGCCTCACGGGCAGGGGGACTAGCTCTCGAGCAGTACTTC
clone size: few
V gene: TRBV12-3/TRBV12-4
D gene: TRBD2
J gene: TRBJ2-7

CDR3 protein: CASSRGGFTDTQYF
CDR3 DNA: TGTGCCAGTAGCCGCGGGGGGTTCACAGATACGCAGTATTTT
clone size: -
V gene: TRBV19
D gene: TRBD2
J gene: TRBJ2-3

CDR3 protein: CASSPSRGRIADTQYF
CDR3 DNA: TGTGCCAGCTCACCGTCCAGGGGCCGCATTGCAGATACGCAGTATTTT
clone size: -
V gene: TRBV18
D gene: -
J gene: TRBJ2-3

CDR3 protein: CASSYQSDRGGGQPQHF
CDR3 DNA: TGTGCCAGCAGTTATCAGTCGGACAGGGGTGGCGGTCAGCCCCAGCATTTT
clone size: few
V gene: TRBV6-2/TRBV6-3
D gene: TRBD1
J gene: TRBJ1-5

CDR3 protein: CASSLPLMSNRDRENSPLHF
CDR3 DNA: TGTGCCAGCAGCTTACCTCTCATGAGCAACCGGGACAGAGAGAATTCACCCCTCCACTTT
clone size: few
V gene: TRBV11-3
D gene: TRBD1
J gene: TRBJ1-6

CDR3 protein: CASSLKVLGGGTDTQYF
CDR3 DNA: TGTGCCAGCAGCTTGAAGGTTCTAGGTGGTGGCACAGATACGCAGTATTTT
clone size: -
V gene: TRBV5-4
D gene: -
J gene: TRBJ2-3

CDR3 protein: CASSQDLAQPGGYTF
CDR3 DNA: TGTGCCAGCAGCCAAGATTTGGCCCAACCAGGTGGCTACACCTTC
clone size: few
V gene: TRBV14
D gene: -
J gene: TRBJ1-2

CDR3 protein: CASTKRAGRTIGWSYNEQFF
CDR3 DNA: TGTGCCAGCACTAAGAGGGCTGGTAGGACTATCGGGTGGTCCTACAATGAGCAGTTCTTC
clone size: -
V gene: TRBV6-2/TRBV6-3
D gene: -
J gene: TRBJ2-1

CDR3 protein: CASSIVTTAIYNEQFF
CDR3 DNA: TGTGCCAGTAGTATAGTTACGACAGCCATCTACAATGAGCAGTTCTTC
clone size: -
V gene: TRBV19
D gene: -
J gene: TRBJ2-1

CDR3 protein: CASSSTSGIETQYF
CDR3 DNA: TGTGCCAGCAGCTCGACTAGCGGGATTGAGACCCAGTACTTC
clone size: few
V gene: TRBV7-2
D gene: TRBD2
J gene: TRBJ2-5

CDR3 protein: CASSLSGELRSRELFF
CDR3 DNA: TGTGCCAGCAGTTTGTCTGGGGAATTGAGGTCCCGGGAGCTGTTTTTT
clone size: -
V gene: TRBV28
D gene: -
J gene: TRBJ2-2

CDR3 protein: CASRSRGRNTGELFF
CDR3 DNA: TGTGCCAGTAGGAGTAGGGGTAGGAACACCGGGGAGCTGTTTTTT
clone size: -
V gene: TRBV19
D gene: -
J gene: TRBJ2-2

CDR3 protein: CASSPGGGRLGSTEAFF
CDR3 DNA: TGTGCCAGCAGCCCAGGAGGGGGCCGGCTGGGTAGCACTGAAGCTTTCTTT
clone size: few
V gene: TRBV7-2
D gene: TRBD1
J gene: TRBJ1-1

CDR3 protein: CASSLVSAGNEKLFF
CDR3 DNA: TGTGCCAGCAGCTTAGTGTCGGCCGGTAATGAAAAACTGTTTTTT
clone size: -
V gene: TRBV7-2
D gene: -
J gene: TRBJ1-4

CDR3 protein: CASSGTGAHQPQHF
CDR3 DNA: TGTGCCAGCAGTGGGACAGGAGCCCATCAGCCCCAGCATTTT
clone size: few
V gene: TRBV6-1
D gene: TRBD1
J gene: TRBJ1-5

CDR3 protein: CASSPHPGSFSTDTQYF
CDR3 DNA: TGTGCCAGCAGCCCCCACCCCGGGAGTTTCAGCACAGATACGCAGTATTTT
clone size: few
V gene: TRBV7-8
D gene: -
J gene: TRBJ2-3

CDR3 protein: CASSLGSGSSYSYEQYF
CDR3 DNA: TGTGCCAGCAGCTTAGGTAGCGGGAGTTCTTACTCCTACGAGCAGTACTTC
clone size: -
V gene: TRBV7-2
D gene: TRBD2
J gene: TRBJ2-7

CDR3 protein: CASSLQGQPQHF
CDR3 DNA: TGTGCCAGCAGCCTGCAGGGACAGCCCCAGCATTTT
clone size: -
V gene: TRBV7-6
D gene: -
J gene: TRBJ1-5

CDR3 protein: CASSITRGEHTGELFF
CDR3 DNA: TGTGCCAGCAGCATTACTCGGGGGGAACACACCGGGGAGCTGTTTTTT
clone size: -
V gene: TRBV7-4
D gene: TRBD2
J gene: TRBJ2-2

CDR3 protein: CASTPTEGYHNEQFF
CDR3 DNA: TGTGCCAGCACTCCGACCGAGGGGTACCACAATGAGCAGTTCTTC
clone size: -
V gene: TRBV6-2/TRBV6-3
D gene: -
J gene: TRBJ2-1

CDR3 protein: CASSLTSGTGGELFF
CDR3 DNA: TGTGCCAGCAGCTTAACCAGCGGGACCGGCGGGGAGCTGTTTTTT
clone size: -
V gene: TRBV7-2
D gene: TRBD2
J gene: TRBJ2-2

CDR3 protein: CASSDRSDTQYF
CDR3 DNA: TGCGCCAGCAGTGATAGGTCAGATACGCAGTATTTT
clone size: -
V gene: TRBV10-2
D gene: -
J gene: TRBJ2-3

CDR3 protein: CASRRKTGRLGYTF
CDR3 DNA: TGTGCCAGCAGGCGAAAGACAGGGAGATTAGGCTACACCTTC
clone size: few
V gene: TRBV12-3/TRBV12-4
D gene: TRBD1
J gene: TRBJ1-2

CDR3 protein: CASSFGGAGGGYEQFF
CDR3 DNA: TGTGCCAGCAGCTTTGGGGGGGCGGGGGGGGGCTATGAGCAGTTCTTC
clone size: -
V gene: TRBV7-8
D gene: TRBD2
J gene: TRBJ2-1

CDR3 protein: CASSQMTGGDSGANVLTF
CDR3 DNA: TGTGCCAGCTCCCAAATGACAGGGGGCGATTCAGGGGCCAACGTCCTGACTTTC
clone size: few
V gene: TRBV18
D gene: TRBD1
J gene: TRBJ2-6

CDR3 protein: CASSWPNTEAFF
CDR3 DNA: TGTGCCAGCAGTTGGCCGAACACTGAAGCTTTCTTT
clone size: few
V gene: TRBV12-3/TRBV12-4
D gene: -
J gene: TRBJ1-1

CDR3 protein: CASSLEGQAETQYF
CDR3 DNA: TGTGCCAGCAGCTTGGAGGGACAGGCGGAGACCCAGTACTTC
clone size: -
V gene: TRBV5-4
D gene: TRBD1
J gene: TRBJ2-5

CDR3 protein: CASSLSLREGTNTGELFF
CDR3 DNA: TGTGCCAGCAGTTTAAGTTTGCGGGAGGGTACGAACACCGGGGAGCTGTTTTTT
clone size: few
V gene: TRBV27
D gene: TRBD2
J gene: TRBJ2-2

CDR3 protein: CASSQVGGSRANEQFF
CDR3 DNA: TGCGCCAGCAGCCAAGTCGGAGGGAGTCGGGCAAATGAGCAGTTCTTC
clone size: -
V gene: TRBV4-1
D gene: -
J gene: TRBJ2-1

CDR3 protein: CASSPGSGEYTEAFF
CDR3 DNA: TGTGCCAGCTCACCGGGTTCCGGGGAATACACTGAAGCTTTCTTT
clone size: -
V gene: TRBV18
D gene: -
J gene: TRBJ1-1

CDR3 protein: CSARIGAEIGYTF
CDR3 DNA: TGCAGTGCTAGAATAGGGGCCGAGATTGGCTACACCTTC
clone size: -
V gene: TRBV20-1
D gene: -
J gene: TRBJ1-2

CDR3 protein: CASSGRQVVTDTQYF
CDR3 DNA: TGTGCCAGCAGTGGTAGACAGGTTGTCACAGATACGCAGTATTTT
clone size: few
V gene: TRBV6-1
D gene: -
J gene: TRBJ2-3

CDR3 protein: CASSFKGAEAFF
CDR3 DNA: TGTGCCAGCAGTTTTAAGGGTGCTGAAGCTTTCTTT
clone size: -
V gene: TRBV12-3/TRBV12-4
D gene: -
J gene: TRBJ1-1

CDR3 protein: CASSPNPEEGNYNSPLHF
CDR3 DNA: TGTGCCAGCAGCCCCAACCCAGAGGAAGGCAACTATAATTCACCCCTCCACTTT
clone size: -
V gene: TRBV7-2
D gene: -
J gene: TRBJ1-6

CDR3 protein: CATSARDSTNYGYTF
CDR3 DNA: TGTGCCACCAGCGCCCGGGACAGTACTAACTATGGCTACACCTTC
clone size: -
V gene: TRBV15
D gene: TRBD1
J gene: TRBJ1-2

CDR3 protein: CASSTGAGINEQFF
CDR3 DNA: TGTGCCAGCAGCACAGGTGCGGGGATCAATGAGCAGTTCTTC
clone size: -
V gene: TRBV7-8
D gene: -
J gene: TRBJ2-1

CDR3 protein: CSAPGVDTQYF
CDR3 DNA: TGCAGTGCTCCCGGCGTTGATACGCAGTATTTT
clone size: -
V gene: TRBV20-1
D gene: -
J gene: TRBJ2-3

CDR3 protein: CASTTGLAGGPGESGEQYF
CDR3 DNA: TGTGCCAGCACCACCGGACTAGCGGGGGGGCCGGGGGAGTCGGGCGAGCAGTACTTC
clone size: few
V gene: TRBV6-6
D gene: TRBD2
J gene: TRBJ2-7

CDR3 protein: CASSRDGAGDTEAFF
CDR3 DNA: TGCGCCAGCAGTCGGGACGGGGCTGGGGACACTGAAGCTTTCTTT
clone size: few
V gene: TRBV5-1
D gene: -
J gene: TRBJ1-1

CDR3 protein: CASLGGIGSGNEQFF
CDR3 DNA: TGTGCCAGCTTAGGAGGGATCGGGAGTGGTAATGAGCAGTTCTTC
clone size: -
V gene: TRBV7-4
D gene: -
J gene: TRBJ2-1

CDR3 protein: CASSFFLGAKNIQYF
CDR3 DNA: TGTGCCAGCAGTTTTTTTCTGGGGGCCAAAAACATTCAGTACTTC
clone size: -
V gene: TRBV28
D gene: -
J gene: TRBJ2-4

CDR3 protein: CASSEEAGPRETQYF
CDR3 DNA: TGTGCCAGCAGTGAAGAGGCAGGCCCGAGGGAGACCCAGTACTTC
clone size: -
V gene: TRBV6-1
D gene: -
J gene: TRBJ2-5

CDR3 protein: CASSLGGRTEAFF
CDR3 DNA: TGTGCCAGCAGTTTGGGGGGCCGGACTGAAGCTTTCTTT
clone size: few
V gene: TRBV5-1
D gene: -
J gene: TRBJ1-1

CDR3 protein: CASTTRDSGNTIYF
CDR3 DNA: TGTGCCAGCACAACCAGGGACTCTGGAAACACCATATATTTT
clone size: few
V gene: TRBV7-6
D gene: -
J gene: TRBJ1-3

CDR3 protein: CSATYPPTGLSNYGYTF
CDR3 DNA: TGCAGTGCTACCTACCCCCCGACAGGGCTTTCTAACTATGGCTACACCTTC
clone size: -
V gene: TRBV20-1
D gene: TRBD1
J gene: TRBJ1-2

CDR3 protein: CAISGGLAGGADTQYF
CDR3 DNA: TGTGCCATCAGTGGGGGCCTAGCGGGGGGCGCAGATACGCAGTATTTT
clone size: -
V gene: TRBV10-3
D gene: TRBD2
J gene: TRBJ2-3

CDR3 protein: CASSFGRFPNYEQYF
CDR3 DNA: TGTGCCAGCAGCTTTGGCCGATTTCCTAACTACGAGCAGTACTTC
clone size: -
V gene: TRBV7-9
D gene: -
J gene: TRBJ2-7

CDR3 protein: CASSLGSNEQFF
CDR3 DNA: TGTGCCAGCAGCTTAGGTTCGAATGAGCAGTTCTTC
clone size: many
V gene: TRBV7-9
D gene: -
J gene: TRBJ2-1

CDR3 protein: CASSQERPSREKLFF
CDR3 DNA: TGTGCCAGCAGCCAAGAGCGGCCGTCAAGAGAAAAACTGTTTTTT
clone size: -
V gene: TRBV4-2
D gene: -
J gene: TRBJ1-4

CDR3 protein: CSARDPQGARAFF
CDR3 DNA: TGCAGTGCTAGAGATCCACAGGGGGCGCGTGCTTTCTTT
clone size: -
V gene: TRBV20-1
D gene: TRBD1
J gene: TRBJ1-1

CDR3 protein: CASSLVLGQALSGNTIYF
CDR3 DNA: TGTGCCAGCAGCTTAGTCCTGGGACAGGCCCTCTCTGGAAACACCATATATTTT
clone size: -
V gene: TRBV11-2
D gene: TRBD1
J gene: TRBJ1-3

CDR3 protein: CASSLAPGGRTGELFF
CDR3 DNA: TGTGCCAGCAGCTTAGCGCCCGGGGGACGGACCGGGGAGCTGTTTTTT
clone size: few
V gene: TRBV7-6
D gene: -
J gene: TRBJ2-2

CDR3 protein: CASSPRGDREKLFF
CDR3 DNA: TGTGCCAGCAGTCCCCGTGGGGATCGGGAAAAACTGTTTTTT
clone size: few
V gene: TRBV6-1
D gene: -
J gene: TRBJ1-4

CDR3 protein: CASTLGQGADEQYF
CDR3 DNA: TGTGCCTCGACCCTAGGACAGGGGGCTGACGAGCAGTACTTC
clone size: -
V gene: TRBV7-6
D gene: TRBD1
J gene: TRBJ2-7